This entry lists 23 T cell receptor beta chains sequenced from one sample in a study of T cell changes during pregnancy in multiple sclerosis. The protocol was immunoSEQ multiplex PCR, while the TCRdb copy is restricted to in-frame clones and leaves out a portion. Of 49,000 or so clones listed, over 90% are singletons. The sequences come from peripheral blood, collected in the third trimester of pregnancy. Receptors originate from a female donor with multiple sclerosis, enrolled in a pregnancy study.

This sequence joins TRBV7-3 and TRBJ2-1; D is unresolved. Trimming removed 3 bases at V and 4 bases at J, with 16 bases between. CDR1 is SGHTA, CDR2 FQGTGA, per germline. The CDR3 totals 16 residues. CDR3 sequence (DNA): TGTGCCAGCAGCTTTTCGTTGGCTAGTTCTTACAATGAGCAGTTCTTC. Its protein is CASSFSLASSYNEQFF.

This chain uses TRBV19 with TRBJ2-3; 8 bases are shared with TRBD2. Germline V CDR1 and CDR2: LNHDA, SQIVND (reference sequence). This CDR3 spans 14 amino acids. J was trimmed by 1 base and V by 7 bases; bases with no gene match: 4. CDR3 sequence reads: CASKALAGTDTQYF. CDR3 DNA: TGTGCCAGTAAAGCACTAGCGGGCACAGATACGCAGTATTTT. The full variable domain, with the rest looked up from reference TRBV19 and TRBJ2-3, is DGGITQSPKYLFRKEGQNVTLSCEQNLNHDAMYWYRQDPGQGLRLIYYSQIVNDFQKGDIAEGYSVSREKKESFPLTVTSAQKNPTAFYLCASKALAGTDTQYFGPGTRLTVL.

This chain connects TRBV4-2 to TRBJ2-7, with 9 nucleotides matching TRBD1. With V trimmed by 3 bases and J by 7 bases, 7 bases remained unmatched. From germline, CDR1 is LGHNA and CDR2 YNFKEQ. CDR3 length: 14 residues. The CDR3 protein is CASSHGQGTREQYF. The CDR3 DNA reads as TGTGCCAGCAGCCATGGACAGGGGACTCGGGAGCAGTACTTC.

This clone appeared a few times. The rearrangement uses TRBV6-6 and TRBJ1-5; TRBD1 matches 7 bases. This CDR3 has 13 residues. Unmatched junction bases numbered 2, after V lost 6 bases and J lost 3 bases. Germline CDR1 and CDR2: MNHNY and SVGAGI (reference sequence). For the CDR3, the DNA is TGTGCCAGCAGACAGGGGCCCAATCAGCCCCAGCATTTT. It translates to CASRQGPNQPQHF.

The CDR3 loop is CASSLSRGDTQYF. The CDR3 region has the DNA TGTGCCAGCAGTTTATCACGGGGGGATACGCAGTATTTT. The chain joins TRBV27 to TRBJ2-3; D is possibly TRBD2 (6 bases). This CDR3 is 13 amino acids long. V was shortened by 0 bases and J by 6 bases, with 7 bases between the two germline ends. Germline CDR1 MNHEY, CDR2 SMNVEV (reference sequence).

The J gene is TRBJ2-7, the V gene TRBV7-9; no firm D call. The CDR3 runs 15 residues. Trimming cost V 1 base and J 6 bases, with 16 bases left between them. The germline CDR1 and CDR2 sequences are SEHNR and FQNEAQ (reference sequence). CDR3 protein: CASSLGIGLVTEQYF. In DNA, the CDR3 is TGTGCCAGCAGCTTAGGTATCGGTCTAGTCACCGAGCAGTACTTC.

The chain links TRBV5-6 to TRBJ2-3, with 10 nucleotides matching TRBD2. Trimming took 4 bases from V and 4 from J; bases not matched to a gene: 9. Germline CDR1 is SGHDT and CDR2 is YYEEEE. This CDR3 comprises 16 residues. The CDR3 bases are TGTGCCAGCAGCAAATATCCCCTAGCGGGAGCAGATACGCAGTATTTT. Protein product: CASSKYPLAGADTQYF.

The chain recombines TRBV7-9 with TRBJ1-2, with D unresolved. This CDR3 is 14 amino acids long. Germline assignment: CDR1 SEHNR and CDR2 FQNEAQ (reference sequence). The V gene lost 5 bases and the J gene lost 3 bases, with 13 bases spanning the gap. The CDR3 DNA sequence: TGTGCCAGCAGCCCCCCCGCCTGGCACTATGGCTACACCTTC. Its translation is CASSPPAWHYGYTF.

This clone was seen once. V usage is TRBV13 and J usage is TRBJ2-2, with D possibly matching TRBD2 (5 bases). With 5 bases removed from V and 5 bases from J, the gap between germline ends came to 12 bases. This CDR3 has 14 amino acids. Germline assignment: CDR1 PRHDT and CDR2 FYEKMQ (reference sequence). The DNA of the CDR3 is TGTGCCAGCAGCCATAATCTAGCAACCGGGGAGCTGTTTTTT. It encodes CASSHNLATGELFF.

This clone was detected only a few times. The gene calls are TRBV7-3 and TRBJ2-1; 8 bases align to TRBD2. The CDR3 extends over 13 amino acids. V shed 3 bases, J shed 7 bases, and the junction held 2 bases outside the gene matches. Germline-derived CDR1 and CDR2 are SGHTA and FQGTGA. The CDR3 sequence is CASSFGGGNEQFF. The DNA for the CDR3 is TGTGCCAGCAGCTTCGGGGGGGGGAATGAGCAGTTCTTC.

The chain employs TRBV5-1 and TRBJ2-7, with 10 positions matching TRBD1. The V gene end was trimmed by 5 bases and the J gene end by 4 bases; junction bases not matched to a gene: 3. The CDR3 totals 13 residues. Germline V gene lookup returns CDR1 SGHRS and CDR2 YFSETQ. The CDR3 loop reads CASSRGQGYEQYF. For the CDR3, the DNA is TGCGCCAGCAGTCGGGGACAGGGGTACGAGCAGTACTTC. Complete variable domain (other parts from reference TRBV5-1 and TRBJ2-7): KAGVTQTPRYLIKTRGQQVTLSCSPISGHRSVSWYQQTPGQGLQFLFEYFSETQRNKGNFPGRFSGRQFSNSRSEMNVSTLELGDSALYLCASSRGQGYEQYFGPGTRLTVT.

The V and J genes are TRBV4-2 and TRBJ2-1; D is possibly TRBD1 (7 bases). Deletions cut 0 bases from V and 3 bases from J, with 15 bases between. This CDR3 contains 17 residues. CDR1 and CDR2 (germline): LGHNA, YNFKEQ. CDR3 nucleotides: TGTGCCAGCAGCCAAGATCAGGGGGGAGGTAGCTACAATGAGCAGTTCTTC. This translates into CASSQDQGGGSYNEQFF.

The chain has TRBV4-3 and TRBJ1-1; unclear D gene. Per the germline V gene, CDR1 is LGHNA and CDR2 is YSLEER. The V gene lost 0 bases and the J gene lost 5 bases, with 7 bases spanning the gap. The CDR3 loop spans 13 amino acids. The CDR3 reads CASSQETGTEAFF. CDR3 nucleotide sequence: TGCGCCAGCAGCCAAGAGACGGGTACTGAAGCTTTCTTT.

The CDR3 nucleotides are TGTGCCAGCAGAATTAGCGGGAGCTCCTACAATGAGCAGTTCTTC. Translation: CASRISGSSYNEQFF. V is TRBV27 and J is TRBJ2-1; 9 bases are a match to TRBD2. V lost 6 bases to trimming and J lost 0 bases; unmatched junction nucleotides: 3. CDR1 is MNHEY and CDR2 is SMNVEV in the germline V gene (reference sequence). The length of the CDR3 is 15 residues.

The chain employs TRBV7-9 and TRBJ2-5; D possibly corresponds to TRBD1 (5 bases). Germline values: CDR1 SEHNR, CDR2 FQNEAQ (reference sequence). Deletions cut 3 bases from V and 4 bases from J, with 15 bases between. The CDR3 is made up of 15 amino acids. This CDR3 reads CASSFEGQGGETQYF. As DNA, the CDR3 is TGTGCCAGCAGCTTTGAAGGTCAGGGCGGAGAGACCCAGTACTTC.

The chain has TRBV19 and TRBJ2-7; D may be TRBD2 (7 bases). The CDR3 is 15 residues long. Germline CDR1 LNHDA, CDR2 SQIVND (reference sequence). V was cut by 5 bases and J by 2 bases, with 16 bases left in between. This CDR3 reads CASSLARGAPYEQYF. The CDR3 DNA reads as TGTGCCAGTAGTCTCGCTCGGGGGGCCCCCTACGAGCAGTACTTC.

V gene TRBV7-2 combines with J gene TRBJ1-3; 10 positions agree with TRBD1. Trimming cost V 6 bases and J 2 bases; bases outside gene matches: 7. The CDR3 has 16 amino acids. Per the germline V gene, CDR1 is SGHTA and CDR2 is FQGNSA. In DNA form, the CDR3 reads TGTGCCAGCAGTCCAGACAGGGGGCGAGCTGGAAACACCATATATTTT. Protein: CASSPDRGRAGNTIYF.

The chain combines TRBV29-1 with TRBJ2-7; 7 nucleotides agree with TRBD2. The CDR3 contains 13 residues. Germline V gene data show CDR1 as SQVTM and CDR2 as ANQGSEA. V lost 4 bases, J lost 5 bases, and 8 bases stayed unmatched. The CDR3 region is CSVGTASGNEQYF. DNA for the CDR3: TGCAGCGTTGGGACTGCTAGCGGCAACGAGCAGTACTTC.

The rearrangement links TRBV5-1 to TRBJ2-3; D not resolved. There are 12 residues in the CDR3. CDR1 SGHRS and CDR2 YFSETQ come from the germline V gene. V lost 4 bases and J 3 bases, leaving 6 bases between the germline ends. CDR3 region: CASSPPTDTQYF. For the CDR3, the DNA is TGCGCCAGCAGCCCTCCGACAGATACGCAGTATTTT.

This sequence joins TRBV27 and TRBJ2-1, with D uncertain. Germline V CDR1 and CDR2: MNHEY, SMNVEV (reference sequence). CDR3 length: 14 amino acids. Deletions cut 2 bases from V and 6 bases from J, with 11 bases between. CDR3: CASSLNTIGNEQFF. DNA of the CDR3: TGTGCCAGCAGTTTAAACACTATTGGCAATGAGCAGTTCTTC.

The rearrangement joins TRBV28 to TRBJ1-2; 7 positions agree with TRBD1. CDR1 MDHEN and CDR2 SYDVKM come from the germline V gene. The length of the CDR3 is 14 residues. Losses at the gene ends were 7 bases for V and 2 bases for J; bases not matched to a gene: 7. The CDR3 bases are TGTGCCAGCACCTTAGTGGGACAGAACTATGGCTACACCTTC. Translating it yields CASTLVGQNYGYTF.

The chain employs TRBV6-5 and TRBJ2-7; TRBD2 might be the D (6 bases). The CDR3 contains 11 residues. CDR1 and CDR2 (germline): MNHEY, SVGAGI. Trimming cost V 7 bases and J 6 bases, with 10 bases left between them. The CDR3 protein is CASNQGLEQYF. The CDR3 DNA reads TGTGCCAGCAACCAGGGACTCGAGCAGTACTTC.

CDR3 sequence: CASSQLSGPKGEQFF. Written as DNA, the CDR3 is TGCGCCAGCAGCCAACTTAGCGGGCCCAAGGGTGAGCAGTTCTTC. The chain carries TRBV4-3 and TRBJ2-1, with TRBD2 identical over 7 bases. The CDR3 totals 15 residues. V was clipped by 2 bases and J by 9 bases; unmatched bases: 10. Germline V gives CDR1 LGHNA, CDR2 YSLEER.